This T cell receptor (beta chain) was found in a study of T cell responses to AZD1222 COVID-19 vaccine. Overall study results and limits: Baseline testing showed seropositivity in only a handful of AZD1222 recipients. There were mostly white British donors and more females than males, and clonal diversity was possibly underestimated. Spike-specific TCRs gained breadth and depth after people received two AZD1222 doses. Spike-wide coverage was observed for vaccine-associated CD4 TCRs, with dominant responses at 160-218 and 743-854.

Libraries were prepared by immunoSEQ multiplex PCR; TCRdb keeps only in-frame clonotypes and omits some of them. The repertoire holds some 90,000 clones, around 91% seen once, with roughly 5.6% in the top ten. The CDR3 totals 16 residues. In germline, CDR1 is LNHDA, CDR2 SQIVND (reference sequence). V was trimmed by 10 bases and J by 0 bases, leaving 18 bases between them. This clone was found once. Its antigen is currently unknown. The chain joins TRBV19 to TRBJ2-2; D possibly corresponds to TRBD2 (5 bases). The material was peripheral blood, obtained on day 0 of MenACWY control vaccination. This TCR was recovered from an adult in good health. The DNA of the CDR3 is TGTGCCACTTTATCGAGGGTGAAGGCGAACACCGGGGAGCTGTTTTTT. This encodes CATLSRVKANTGELFF.